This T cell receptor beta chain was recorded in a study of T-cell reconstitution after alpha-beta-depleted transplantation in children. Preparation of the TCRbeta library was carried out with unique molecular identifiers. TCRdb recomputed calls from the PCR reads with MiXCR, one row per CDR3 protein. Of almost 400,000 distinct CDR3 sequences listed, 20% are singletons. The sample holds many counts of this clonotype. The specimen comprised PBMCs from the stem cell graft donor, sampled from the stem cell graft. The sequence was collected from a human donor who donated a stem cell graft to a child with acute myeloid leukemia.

The CDR3 region is CASSAGLRLGEQYF. The DNA of the CDR3 is TGTGCCAGCAGTGCTGGACTCCGTCTGGGCGAGCAGTACTTC. This chain joins TRBV6-1 and TRBJ2-7; TRBD2 is a possible D gene (5 bases). Trimming took 4 bases from V and 6 from J, leaving 16 bases between them. CDR3 length equals 14 residues. Germline V gene data show CDR1 as MNHNS and CDR2 as SASEGT.